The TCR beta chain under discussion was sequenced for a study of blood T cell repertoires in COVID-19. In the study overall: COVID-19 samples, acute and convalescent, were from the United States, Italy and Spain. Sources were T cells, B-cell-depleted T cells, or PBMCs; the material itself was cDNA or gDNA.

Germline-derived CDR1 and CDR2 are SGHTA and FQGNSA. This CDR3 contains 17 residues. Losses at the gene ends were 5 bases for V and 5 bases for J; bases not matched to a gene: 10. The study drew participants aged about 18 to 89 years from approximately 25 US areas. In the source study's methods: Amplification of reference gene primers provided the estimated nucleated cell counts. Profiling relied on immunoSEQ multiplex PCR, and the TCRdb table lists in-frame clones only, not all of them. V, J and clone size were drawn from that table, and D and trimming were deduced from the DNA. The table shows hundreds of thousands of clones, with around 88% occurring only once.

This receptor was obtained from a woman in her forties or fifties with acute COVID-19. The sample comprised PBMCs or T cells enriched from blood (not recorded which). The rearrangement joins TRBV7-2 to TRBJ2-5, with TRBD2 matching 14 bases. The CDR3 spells CASSPTGTSGRRETQYF. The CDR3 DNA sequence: TGTGCCAGCAGCCCAACCGGGACTAGCGGGAGACGGGAGACCCAGTACTTC.